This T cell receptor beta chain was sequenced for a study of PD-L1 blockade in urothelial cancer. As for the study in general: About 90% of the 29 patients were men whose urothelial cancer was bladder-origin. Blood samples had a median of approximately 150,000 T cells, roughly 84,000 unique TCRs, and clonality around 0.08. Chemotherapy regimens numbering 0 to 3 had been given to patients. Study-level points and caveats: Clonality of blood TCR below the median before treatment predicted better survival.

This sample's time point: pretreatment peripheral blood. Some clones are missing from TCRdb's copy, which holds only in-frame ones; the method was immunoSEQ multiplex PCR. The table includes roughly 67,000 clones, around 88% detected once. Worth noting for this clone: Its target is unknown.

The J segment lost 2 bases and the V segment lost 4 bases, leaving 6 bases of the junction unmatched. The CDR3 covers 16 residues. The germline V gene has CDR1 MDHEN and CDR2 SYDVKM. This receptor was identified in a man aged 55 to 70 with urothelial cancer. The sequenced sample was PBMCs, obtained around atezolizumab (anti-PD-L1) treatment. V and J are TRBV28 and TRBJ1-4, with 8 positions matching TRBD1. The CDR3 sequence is CASSWPGQATNEKLFF. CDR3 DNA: TGTGCCAGCAGTTGGCCGGGACAGGCCACTAATGAAAAACTGTTTTTT.